This is a list of T cell receptor beta chains from one sample in a study of response to subunit inactivated influenza vaccine. TCRdb processed the RT-PCR reads anew with MiXCR; each CDR3 protein has one entry. The sample lists hundreds of thousands of distinct CDR3 sequences; around 13% were seen once. Sequenced here: PBMCs from blood, sampled roughly 2 weeks before vaccination. The receptors derive from a man in his fifties who received an inactivated influenza vaccine. CDR3s include the opening cysteine and the closing phenylalanine or tryptophan. The order of the fields is V gene, clone size, D gene, J gene, CDR3 length, CDR3 protein, CDR3 DNA. The D gene is left open where the match is weak. Some rows have no size entry. The others give once, few or many, or a class for an expanded clone.

V: TRBV29-1
size: NA
D: TRBD1
J: TRBJ2-2
length: 14
CDR3: CSAIPTGFTGELFF
DNA: TGCAGCGCCATCCCGACAGGGTTCACCGGGGAGCTGTTTTTT

V: TRBV29-1
size: many
D: TRBD1
J: TRBJ2-7
length: 13
CDR3: CSVEGAGGYEQYF
DNA: TGCAGCGTTGAAGGGGCAGGGGGCTACGAGCAGTACTTC

V: TRBV4-3
size: many
D: NA
J: TRBJ2-1
length: 14
CDR3: CASSQDSSYNEQFF
DNA: TGCGCCAGCAGCCAAGATTCCAGCTACAATGAGCAGTTCTTC

V: TRBV20-1
size: few
D: NA
J: TRBJ2-2
length: 14
CDR3: CSASPGTNTGELFF
DNA: TGCAGTGCTAGTCCCGGCACTAACACCGGGGAGCTGTTTTTT

V: TRBV6-1
size: NA
D: NA
J: TRBJ1-1
length: 13
CDR3: CASNRGGSYEAFF
DNA: TGTGCCAGCAATAGGGGGGGATCTTACGAAGCTTTCTTT

V: TRBV27
size: NA
D: NA
J: TRBJ2-5
length: 14
CDR3: CASSMSGVSGTQYF
DNA: TGTGCCAGCTCTATGTCGGGAGTCTCGGGGACCCAGTACTTC

V: TRBV20-1
size: few
D: TRBD1
J: TRBJ2-1
length: 16
CDR3: CSARLPGQGAWNEQFF
DNA: TGCAGTGCTAGACTTCCGGGACAGGGGGCTTGGAATGAGCAGTTCTTC

V: TRBV20-1
size: few
D: NA
J: TRBJ2-1
length: 14
CDR3: CSARRLTFGNEQFF
DNA: TGCAGTGCTAGAAGGCTTACATTTGGGAATGAGCAGTTCTTC

V: TRBV28
size: many
D: TRBD2
J: TRBJ2-1
length: 14
CDR3: CASSHLAGVNEQFF
DNA: TGTGCCAGCAGCCACTTAGCGGGAGTGAATGAGCAGTTCTTC

V: TRBV20-1
size: few
D: NA
J: TRBJ2-2
length: 14
CDR3: CSARDEQGNGELFF
DNA: TGCAGTGCTAGAGATGAGCAGGGGAACGGGGAGCTGTTTTTT